Detailed here is one T cell receptor (beta chain). The target of this receptor is not known. Within one base of it there is no much larger clone, and no base qualities were kept. This sample stems from a study of cytomegalovirus exposure and HLA in healthy donors (dated by TCRdb to 2016 to 2017). Notes on the research overall: An earlier analysis of several hundred of the donors reported under 300 Gb of sequence data and 95 million to 140 million unique TCR beta sequences obtained from 150 million to 200 million T cells. Roughly 300 gigabases of sequencing data and around 90 million unique TCR sequences made up an early release that covered nearly 650 HLA-typed donors. The genetic ancestry cluster associated with self-reported Caucasian donors included 70% to 85% of the roughly 360 genotyped donors. The study aimed to test whether cataloging public T cell receptors could reveal signatures of past pathogen exposure. The T cell repertoires of 666 subjects were profiled by immunosequencing and related to cytomegalovirus serostatus. Besides the first cohort of approximately 710 subjects, a separate validation cohort made up of 90 to 150 different subjects was used. To predict cytomegalovirus infection status, the study combined high-throughput TCR immunosequencing, statistical association of individual TCRs with disease status, and machine learning. A later analysis re-analyzed previously published TCR beta repertoires from 666 donors and added high-resolution HLA genotyping to study TCR occurrence patterns. Rather than using new phenotypic data, the later analysis identified candidate immune exposures from TCR beta sequences and from how often those sequences occurred across donors. An earlier analysis of a few hundred of the donors applied high-throughput TCR beta sequencing to assess whether each TCR beta V gene segment acted as functional or pseudogenic. Alongside the repertoire data, information on donor age, sex, ethnicity and CMV serostatus was compiled. A later genetic analysis took genome-wide SNP genotypes for about 65% of the 666 donors and used that subset as a discovery cohort. Every repertoire in the discovery cohort had been generated on one and the same sequencing platform. Class I and class II HLA loci were covered by the typing at four-digit resolution. Typing coverage differed by locus: A, B, C, DRB1 and DQB1 were typed in roughly 620-630 donors, DQA1 in 500 to 550, DPA1 in roughly 590, and DPB1 in about 450. About 5 DR-DQ haplotypes were handled as single units for association and clustering, since linkage in the cohort was strong. Among about 410 genotyped donors of the cohort, an average of roughly 230,000 unique TCR beta nucleotide sequences was sequenced per donor, of which 15% to 20% were non-productive.

What the research found in general, with its limitations: In an earlier analysis of some 500 of the donors, most TCR beta V segments were observed in productive rearrangements about 90% or about 30% of the time, broadly matching IMGT annotations. The classifier was reported to diagnose cytomegalovirus status with high specificity and sensitivity in both the original cohort and the validation cohort. A group of highly shared sequence variants was considered likely to be a technical artifact of the sequencing pipeline. In a later genetic analysis, fewer N-insertions in productive TCRs were reported among donors in an Asian-associated ancestry cluster than the roughly 670-donor mean. Correlated functional status among segregating V segments might be attributable to linkage disequilibrium, but an unknown experimental factor could not be ruled out. In a later analysis, TCR association rates were found to vary across HLA loci, with the most associated TCRs seen for DRB1 alleles and the fewest for HLA-C alleles. Across donors, most TCR sequences were observed very rarely, whereas some public TCRs were present in many individuals. In a later analysis, HLA-associated TCR beta chains showed more clonal expansion and lower generation probabilities than non-associated chains that were equally common. The 87-base-pair reads could not distinguish some IMGT-functional V segments, including TRBV6-2 and TRBV6-3, so those segments were excluded. A further reported finding was that TCR beta sequences accurately predicted the HLA-A and HLA-B alleles for most subjects in the first cohort. An association between a missense DCLRE1C variant and V-gene and J-gene trimming of TCR beta chains was found in a later genetic analysis and replicated in an independent cohort. The only immune exposure information available for the cohort was CMV serostatus. Several of the top co-occurrence clusters appeared to be linked to parvovirus B19, influenza, CMV and Epstein-Barr virus, according to a later analysis. The presence/absence analyses assumed that sequencing depth was roughly uniform across donors, and that assumption may not be true. Because counts were too low, roughly 17 rarely observed V segments, including chromosome 9 orphons, were left out of the earlier analysis of some 640 of the donors. In vitro tests confirmed that a few of the cytomegalovirus-associated TCR beta chains recognize cytomegalovirus antigens. Strong co-occurrence of HLA alleles, especially DR and DQ, made assigning TCR associations to individual alleles difficult. Most CMV-associated TCR beta chains appeared to be HLA-restricted in a later analysis, and the HLA associations seemed to be driven largely by CMV exposure. In this cohort, only TCR beta chains were sequenced, and detectable features were limited by the absence of alpha or paired-chain data. HLA typing was unavailable for some donors at each locus, so association tests used only the typed subset. In the study, some 160 TCR beta chains were listed as associated with cytomegalovirus. The authors suggested that the approach could potentially be extended to other disease states and immunological phenotypes. Specific HLA alleles were associated with 15,000 to 20,000 TCR beta sequences at a false discovery rate of 0.05 in a later analysis.

The cohort comprised around 700 healthy bone marrow donors. Cohort members were all nominally healthy when sampled, although unrecorded immune exposures were likely present. The donor was CMV seropositive and belonged to the group of more than 250 seropositive cohort members. Each donor provided a peripheral blood sample, and peripheral blood mononuclear cells were used for TCR beta sequencing. The Qiagen DNeasy Blood Extraction Kit was used to extract genomic DNA from the blood cell samples. From cysteine to phenylalanine, the CDR3 is 12 amino acids long. Just the 36-base CDR3 DNA is kept, in frame starting at base 1. From a lookup of the germline V gene (reference sequence), CDR1 and CDR2 are SEHNR and FQNEAQ. Receptor amplification or capture employed the immunoSEQ multiplex PCR assay. The multiplex PCR relied on a mix of 60 forward primers for TCR Vbeta segments and 13 reverse primers for TCR Jbeta segments. Amplification of the CDR3 region of rearranged TCR beta genes was performed with a multiplex PCR assay on genomic DNA. The amplified TCR beta libraries were sequenced on the Illumina HiSeq System as 87-base-pair reads. As for how the authors treated the data: A later analysis counted about 82 million unique TCR beta chains across the 700 or so repertoires, and around 9.9 million of these chains were shared by at least two donors. Raw reads were error-corrected and collapsed into unique sequences with a nearest-neighbor algorithm that merged closely related sequences to remove PCR and sequencing errors. To assign V, D and J gene segments, CDR3 sequences were aligned to IMGT reference sequences. Each retained sequence needed at least a six-nucleotide match to both a V gene segment and a J gene segment. A rearrangement was called productive if the CDR3 had no stop codons and remained in frame with V and J, and every other rearrangement was called non-productive. CDR3 was defined by IMGT convention, running from the second conserved V-encoded cysteine to the conserved J-encoded phenylalanine. In an earlier analysis of roughly 610 of the donors, sequences lacking an unambiguous match to a single V gene segment were excluded. In an earlier analysis of about 590 of the donors, a V segment was called functional when productive rearrangements were above 56.7%, and segregating when the standard deviation between donors exceeded 5%. To diagnose cytomegalovirus status from the catalog of TCR beta chain sequences, a statistical classification framework was built. A later analysis assigned V and J genes by comparing TCR nucleotide sequences with IMGT/GENE-DB human TR gene sequences. A later analysis assigned CDR3 sequences and most-parsimonious VDJ recombination scenarios with the TCRdist pipeline. In a later analysis, every TCR beta chain was defined by the combination of its CDR3 amino acid sequence and its V-gene family, and reads without a unique V-gene family were dropped. In a later analysis, fewer than 650 highly shared, low-generation-probability nucleotide sequences were removed to address suspected cross-contamination and a sequencing artifact. A later analysis calculated a clonal expansion index for each public chain from normalized within-repertoire ranks of inferred template counts. A later analysis computed generation probabilities with a VDJ recombination model fitted to out-of-frame rearrangements, and checked the results against IGoR. In a later analysis, TCR-TCR, TCR-HLA and TCR-CMV co-occurrence was scored with hypergeometric tests, and a repertoire-size bias correction was applied to TCR pairs. A later analysis estimated false discovery rates by permuting HLA or CMV assignments 20 times. In a later analysis, co-occurring TCRs were grouped using DBSCAN, and TCRdist sequence similarity was added for clustering within HLA-allele-positive subsets. For co-occurrence clustering, repertoires with fewer than 30,000 or more than 120,000 public chains were excluded, along with roughly five repertoires with anomalous nucleotide sharing. This is the immuneACCESS table as TCRdb keeps it, with only in-frame sequences that have V and J called. A part of the clones is gone; compared with another copy, unresolved V genes explain less than half, and the rest is unexplained. The V and J calls and clone size are taken from that table; D and trimming were inferred from the DNA. The sample table shows roughly 70,000 clones, and 75% to 90% are seen once. The ten biggest clones cover around 10% of the sample.

The specimen sequenced was PBMCs. The receptor's source is a woman under 40 in good health and CMV-seropositive. The V and J genes are TRBV7-9 and TRBJ2-5; the D gene identity is not certain. The J call is uncertain, as TRBJ2-7 better fits the DNA end. The DNA sequence is TGTGCCAGCAGCCTGTGGGCCTACGAGCAGTACTTC. This sequence encodes CASSLWAYEQYF.